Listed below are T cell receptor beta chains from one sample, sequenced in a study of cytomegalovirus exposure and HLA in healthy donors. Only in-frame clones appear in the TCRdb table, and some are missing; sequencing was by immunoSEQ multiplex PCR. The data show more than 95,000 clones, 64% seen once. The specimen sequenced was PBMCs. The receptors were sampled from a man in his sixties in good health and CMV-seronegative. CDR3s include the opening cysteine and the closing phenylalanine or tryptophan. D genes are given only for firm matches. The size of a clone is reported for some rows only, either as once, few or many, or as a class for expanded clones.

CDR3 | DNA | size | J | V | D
CASSLTGDPYNEQFF | TGTGCCAGCAGCCTTACAGGGGACCCCTACAATGAGCAGTTCTTC | few | TRBJ2-1 | TRBV7-3 | TRBD1
CASSLVGGAKNIQYF | TGTGCCAGCAGCTTAGTAGGGGGAGCCAAAAACATTCAGTACTTC | few | TRBJ2-4 | TRBV7-9 | .
CASSQKTGEGNSPLHF | TGTGCCAGCAGCCAAAAGACAGGGGAAGGGAATTCACCCCTCCACTTT | . | TRBJ1-6 | TRBV5-4 | TRBD1
CASQTGITGEQYF | TGTGCCAGCCAAACAGGGATCACGGGCGAGCAGTACTTC | . | TRBJ2-7 | TRBV28 | .
CASSLTGGNTEAFF | TGTGCCAGCAGCTTGACAGGGGGCAACACTGAAGCTTTCTTT | . | TRBJ1-1 | TRBV7-3 | TRBD1
CASSATGTGLDGYTF | TGTGCCAGCAGCGCCACCGGGACAGGGCTCGATGGCTACACCTTC | . | TRBJ1-2 | TRBV7-3 | TRBD1
CSVGANTEAFF | TGCAGTGTAGGGGCCAACACTGAAGCTTTCTTT | once | TRBJ1-1 | TRBV20-1 | .
CSALFNEQFF | TGCAGTGCGCTATTCAATGAGCAGTTCTTC | few | TRBJ2-1 | TRBV20-1 | .
CASSPSGGAYNEQFF | TGTGCCAGCAGTCCTAGCGGTGGTGCCTACAATGAGCAGTTCTTC | . | TRBJ2-1 | TRBV7-6 | TRBD2
CASSDQGRNEKLFF | TGTGCCAGCAGTGACCAGGGCCGCAATGAAAAACTGTTTTTT | . | TRBJ1-4 | TRBV2 | .
CASSPPAVSTDTQYF | TGTGCCAGCTCACCACCTGCGGTGAGCACAGATACGCAGTATTTT | once | TRBJ2-3 | TRBV18 | .
CASSSKRHRNEQYF | TGTGCCAGCAGTTCGAAGAGACATCGTAACGAGCAGTACTTC | . | TRBJ2-7 | TRBV28 | .
CASRHTGDTQYF | TGCGCCAGCCGTCATACGGGGGATACGCAGTATTTT | few | TRBJ2-3 | TRBV10-2 | .
CASSRFVRLGQAADYGYTF | TGTGCCAGCAGCCGATTCGTCCGTTTAGGACAGGCCGCCGACTATGGCTACACCTTC | . | TRBJ1-2 | TRBV7-3 | TRBD1
CASSPPLSYEQYF | TGTGCCAGCAGCCCCCCCCTCTCCTACGAGCAGTACTTC | few | TRBJ2-7 | TRBV7-9 | .
CASSSVQGMNEKLFF | TGTGCCAGCAGTTCGGTTCAGGGGATGAATGAAAAACTGTTTTTT | . | TRBJ1-4 | TRBV11-1 | .
CASSLLAGEADTQYF | TGTGCCAGCAGCTTACTAGCGGGAGAGGCAGATACGCAGTATTTT | . | TRBJ2-3 | TRBV6-5 | TRBD2
CASSSSDRQYF | TGTGCCAGCAGCTCATCGGACAGGCAGTATTTT | . | TRBJ2-3 | TRBV11-2 | .
CASSLGTGLEQYF | TGTGCCAGCAGTTTAGGGACAGGCCTCGAGCAGTACTTC | once | TRBJ2-7 | TRBV25-1 | TRBD1
CASSVNRGRYEQYF | TGCGCCAGCAGTGTAAACAGGGGGAGGTACGAGCAGTACTTC | few | TRBJ2-7 | TRBV10-1 | TRBD1
CASSRGTSGSTDTQYF | TGTGCCAGCAGCCGCGGGACTAGCGGGAGCACAGATACGCAGTATTTT | few | TRBJ2-3 | TRBV5-5 | TRBD2
CASSEWEGGYEQYF | TGTGCCAGCAGTGAATGGGAGGGAGGGTACGAGCAGTACTTC | many | TRBJ2-7 | TRBV6-1 | TRBD2